The 7 T cell receptor beta chains reported below all come from one sample, sequenced in a study of spatial heterogeneity in lung cancer (dated by TCRdb to the late 2010s). Library preparation used 5' RACE. Sequencer: NextSeq 500. Using fastp at Q25 and MiXCR, TCRdb reprocessed the public reads and kept productive beta chains. Every entry covers one CDR3 protein and lists the most common genes and DNA from its rows. The sample contains 11,000 or so distinct CDR3 sequences, about 3.7% of them found a single time. The top ten constitute 40% to 60% of the sample. The meaning of the sample's time point label: sample taken at primary tumor resection. Whole RNA extracted from tumor and nontumor lung tissue, or from cryopreserved PBMC samples, was used for TCR sequencing without cell sorting. The input for sequencing was PBMCs, taken at surgery. The receptors originated from a female donor with early-stage non-small cell lung cancer.

This clonotype was found a few times. This beta chain lies outside the target of a library built for alpha chains; its clone size means little. V usage is TRBV14 and J usage is TRBJ1-6; D is unresolved. Germline loops: CDR1 SGHDN, CDR2 FVKESK. This CDR3 region has 12 residues. Trimming pared 0 bases from V and 8 bases from J, leaving 2 bases between. In DNA form, the CDR3 reads TGTGCCAGCAGCCAAGAGGATTCACCCCTCCACTTT. It codes for CASSQEDSPLHF.

This clonotype was observed many times. This beta chain appears as a stray read in a library generated for alpha chains; its size is not informative. The chain joins TRBV19 to TRBJ2-1; weak D call: TRBD2 (6 bases). The V end was cut by 1 base, the J end by 0 bases, with 10 bases between. This CDR3 region has 16 residues. Germline CDR1 is LNHDA and CDR2 is SQIVND (reference sequence). As DNA, the CDR3 is TGTGCCAGTAGTATAGCGGGAGCGTCCTCCTACAATGAGCAGTTCTTC. This codes for CASSIAGASSYNEQFF.

About this clonotype itself: Little can be read into the size of this beta chain, an off-target read in a library designed for alpha chains. The chain carries TRBV19 and TRBJ2-7; TRBD1 matches 8 bases. V dropped 2 bases and J dropped 5; count of bases not matched to a gene: 5. CDR1 is LNHDA, CDR2 SQIVND, per germline (reference sequence). This CDR3 contains 14 residues. This chain's CDR3 is CASSIKGQDDEQYF. DNA for the CDR3: TGTGCCAGTAGTATAAAGGGACAGGACGACGAGCAGTACTTC.

As to this clonotype: This beta chain is an off-target read within a library intended for alpha chains, so its frequency means little. This chain links TRBV6-5 with TRBJ2-7, with 11 bases fitting TRBD1. Per germline, CDR1 MNHEY and CDR2 SVGAGI. The CDR3 covers 15 residues. Trimming at V came to 4 bases and at J to 4 bases, leaving 6 bases not matched to a gene. CDR3 protein: CASSSGTGGGYEQYF. Here the CDR3 DNA reads TGTGCCAGCAGTTCCGGGACAGGGGGTGGATACGAGCAGTACTTC.

This clonotype was detected many times. Since the library was made to target alpha chains, this beta chain is a stray read and its abundance is not meaningful. The chain carries TRBV7-6 and TRBJ2-1, with 11 bases aligning to TRBD2. Germline V gene data show CDR1 as SGHVS and CDR2 as FNYEAQ. This CDR3 region has 17 residues. The junction had 6 bases not matched to a gene; V was cut back by 3 bases and J by 2 bases. As DNA, the CDR3 is TGTGCCAGCAGCTTCGTTAGCGGGAGGGGGACCTACAATGAGCAGTTCTTC. This gives the protein CASSFVSGRGTYNEQFF.

This clonotype occurred a few times. Since the library was made to target alpha chains, this beta chain is a stray read and its abundance is not meaningful. The CDR3 coding sequence is TGTGCCAGCAGCCCCATCCTGGAGGGCCCGGGGGGTGAAGCTTTCTTT. Amino acid sequence: CASSPILEGPGGEAFF. The genes are TRBV11-1 and TRBJ1-1; possible D gene TRBD1, 5 bases. Germline values: CDR1 SGHAT, CDR2 FQDESV (reference sequence). Trimming shortened V by 5 bases and J by 7 bases, and 23 bases separated the two germline ends. This CDR3 is 16 amino acids long.

With regard to this clonotype: A much bigger clone sits one base away, suggesting this may be a read error. For a library built for alpha chains, this beta chain is a stray read; little rests on its size. The chain combines TRBV18 with TRBJ2-6; D is unresolved. Germline values: CDR1 KGHSH, CDR2 LQKENI. This CDR3 region has 16 residues. CDR3 nucleotide sequence: TGTGCCAGCTCACCACTACTGACCTCTGAGGCCAACGTCCTGACTTTC. It translates to CASSPLLTSEANVLTF. The whole variable domain, filled in from reference TRBV18 and TRBJ2-6, reads NAGVMQNPRHLVRRRGQEARLRCSPMKGHSHVYWYRQLPEEGLKFMVYLQKENIIDESGMPKERFSAEFPKEGPSILRIQQVVRGDSAAYFCASSPLLTSEANVLTFGAGSRLTVL.